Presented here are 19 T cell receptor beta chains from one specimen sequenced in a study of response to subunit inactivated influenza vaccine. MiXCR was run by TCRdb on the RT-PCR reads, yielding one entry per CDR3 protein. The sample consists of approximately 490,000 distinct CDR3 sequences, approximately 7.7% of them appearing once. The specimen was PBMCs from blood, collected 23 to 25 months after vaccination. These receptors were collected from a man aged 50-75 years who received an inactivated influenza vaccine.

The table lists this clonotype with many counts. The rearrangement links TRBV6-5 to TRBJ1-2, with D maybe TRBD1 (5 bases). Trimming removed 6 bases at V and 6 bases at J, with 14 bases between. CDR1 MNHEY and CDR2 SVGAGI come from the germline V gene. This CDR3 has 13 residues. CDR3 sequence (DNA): TGTGCCAGCAGCCTGGGACGGGTACATGGCTACACCTTC. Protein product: CASSLGRVHGYTF.

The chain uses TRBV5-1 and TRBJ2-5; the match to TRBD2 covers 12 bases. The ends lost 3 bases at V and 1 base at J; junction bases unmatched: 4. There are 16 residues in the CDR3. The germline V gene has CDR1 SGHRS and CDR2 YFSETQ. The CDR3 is CASSWTSGTRQETQYF. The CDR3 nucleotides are TGCGCCAGCAGCTGGACTAGCGGGACTCGCCAAGAGACCCAGTACTTC. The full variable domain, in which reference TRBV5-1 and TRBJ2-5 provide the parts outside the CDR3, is KAGVTQTPRYLIKTRGQQVTLSCSPISGHRSVSWYQQTPGQGLQFLFEYFSETQRNKGNFPGRFSGRQFSNSRSEMNVSTLELGDSALYLCASSWTSGTRQETQYFGPGTRLLVL.

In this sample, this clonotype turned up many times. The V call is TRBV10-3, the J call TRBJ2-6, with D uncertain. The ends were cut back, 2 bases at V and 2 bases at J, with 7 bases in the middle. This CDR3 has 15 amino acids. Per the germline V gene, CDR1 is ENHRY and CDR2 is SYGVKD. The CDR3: CAISEGPPGANVLTF. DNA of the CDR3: TGTGCCATCAGTGAGGGGCCTCCTGGGGCCAACGTCCTGACTTTC.

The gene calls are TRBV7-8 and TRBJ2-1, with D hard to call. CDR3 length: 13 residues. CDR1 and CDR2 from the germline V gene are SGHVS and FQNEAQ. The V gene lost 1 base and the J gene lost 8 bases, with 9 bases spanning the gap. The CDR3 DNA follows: TGTGCCAGCAGCTTAGTCAGTGTGGATGAGCAGTTCTTC. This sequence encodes CASSLVSVDEQFF.

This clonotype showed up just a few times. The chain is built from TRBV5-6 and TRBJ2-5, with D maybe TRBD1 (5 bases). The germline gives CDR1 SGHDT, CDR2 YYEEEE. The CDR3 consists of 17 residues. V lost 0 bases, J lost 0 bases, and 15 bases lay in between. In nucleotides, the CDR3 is TGTGCCAGCAGCTTGGCCTCAGGGCACCCGTACCAAGAGACCCAGTACTTC. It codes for CASSLASGHPYQETQYF.

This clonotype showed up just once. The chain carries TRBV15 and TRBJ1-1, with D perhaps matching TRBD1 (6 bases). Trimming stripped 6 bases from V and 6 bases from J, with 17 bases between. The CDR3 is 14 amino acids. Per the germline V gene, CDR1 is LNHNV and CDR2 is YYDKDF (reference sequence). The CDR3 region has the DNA TGTGCCACCAGATCGGGACACATCAACGCTGAAGCTTTCTTT. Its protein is CATRSGHINAEAFF.

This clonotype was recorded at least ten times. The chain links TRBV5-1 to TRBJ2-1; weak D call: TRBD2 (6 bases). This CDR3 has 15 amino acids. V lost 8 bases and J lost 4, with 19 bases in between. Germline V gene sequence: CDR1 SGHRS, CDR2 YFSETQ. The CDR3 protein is CARDPGTGLYNEQFF. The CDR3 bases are TGCGCCAGGGACCCCGGGACTGGACTTTACAATGAGCAGTTCTTC.

CDR3 loop: CASSPSEGYGYTF. CDR3 sequence (DNA): TGTGCCAGCAGTCCCTCTGAAGGATATGGCTACACCTTC. This chain uses TRBV28 with TRBJ1-2; no clear D. The CDR3 runs to 13 residues. Germline values: CDR1 MDHEN, CDR2 SYDVKM. V gave up 5 bases and J gave up 5 bases, with 12 bases separating them.

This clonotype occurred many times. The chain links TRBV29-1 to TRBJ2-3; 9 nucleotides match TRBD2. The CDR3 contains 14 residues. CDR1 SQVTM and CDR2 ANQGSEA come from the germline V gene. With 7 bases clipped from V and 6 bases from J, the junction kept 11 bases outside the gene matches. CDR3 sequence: CSGQTSGRPDTQYF. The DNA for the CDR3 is TGCAGCGGTCAGACTAGCGGTCGCCCCGATACGCAGTATTTT.

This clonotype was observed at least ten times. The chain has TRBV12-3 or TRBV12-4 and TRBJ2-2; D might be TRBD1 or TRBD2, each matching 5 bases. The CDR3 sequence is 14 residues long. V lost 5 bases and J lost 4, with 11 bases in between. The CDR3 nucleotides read TGTGCCAGCAGTCAGGGACCATCCACCGGGGAGCTGTTTTTT. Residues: CASSQGPSTGELFF.

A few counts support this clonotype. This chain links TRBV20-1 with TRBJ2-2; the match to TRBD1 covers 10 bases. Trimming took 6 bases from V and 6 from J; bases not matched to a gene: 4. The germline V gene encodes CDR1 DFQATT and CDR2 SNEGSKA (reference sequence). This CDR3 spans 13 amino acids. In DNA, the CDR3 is TGCAGTGCCGGACAGGGGGTAGCCGGGGAGCTGTTTTTT. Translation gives CSAGQGVAGELFF.

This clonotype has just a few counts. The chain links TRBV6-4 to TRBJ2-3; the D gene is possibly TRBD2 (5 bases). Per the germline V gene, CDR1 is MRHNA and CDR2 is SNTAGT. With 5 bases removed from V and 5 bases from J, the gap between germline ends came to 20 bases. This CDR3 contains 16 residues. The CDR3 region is CASSPSGLIPLDTQYF. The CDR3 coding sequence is TGTGCCAGCAGTCCCAGCGGTTTGATTCCCCTAGATACGCAGTATTTT.

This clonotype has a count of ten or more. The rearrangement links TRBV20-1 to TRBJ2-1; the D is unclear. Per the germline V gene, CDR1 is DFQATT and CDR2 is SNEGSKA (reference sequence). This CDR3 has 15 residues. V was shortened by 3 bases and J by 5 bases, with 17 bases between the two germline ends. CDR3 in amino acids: CSASPDSLVDNEQFF. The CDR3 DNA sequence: TGCAGTGCTAGTCCCGATAGCCTCGTTGACAATGAGCAGTTCTTC.

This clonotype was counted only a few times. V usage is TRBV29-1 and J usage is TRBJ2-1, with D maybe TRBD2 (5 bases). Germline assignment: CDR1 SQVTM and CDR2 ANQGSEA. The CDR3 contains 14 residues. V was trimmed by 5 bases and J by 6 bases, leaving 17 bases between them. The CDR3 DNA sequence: TGCAGCGTTTTCGGGGTTGGTGCGGGCAATGAGCAGTTCTTC. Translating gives CSVFGVGAGNEQFF.

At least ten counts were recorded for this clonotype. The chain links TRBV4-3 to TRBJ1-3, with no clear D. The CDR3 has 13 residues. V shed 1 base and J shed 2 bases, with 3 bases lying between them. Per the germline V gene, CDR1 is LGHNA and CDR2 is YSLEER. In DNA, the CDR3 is TGCGCCAGCAGCCAAGGGACTGGAAACACCATATATTTT. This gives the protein CASSQGTGNTIYF.

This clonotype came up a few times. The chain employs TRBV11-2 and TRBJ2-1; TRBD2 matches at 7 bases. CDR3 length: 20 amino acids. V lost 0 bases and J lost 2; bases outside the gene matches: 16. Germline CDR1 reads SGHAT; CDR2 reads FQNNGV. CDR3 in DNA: TGTGCCAGCAGCTTAGATTATTTTACTAGCGACTATTATACCTACAATGAGCAGTTCTTC. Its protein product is CASSLDYFTSDYYTYNEQFF.

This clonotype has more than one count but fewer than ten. The CDR3 DNA reads TGTGCCAGCAGTAAGCGGACAGGGATAACCGGGGAGCTGTTTTTT. This translates into CASSKRTGITGELFF. The chain links TRBV12-3 or TRBV12-4 to TRBJ2-2; TRBD1 matches at 8 bases. Losses at the gene ends were 5 bases for V and 5 bases for J; bases not matched to a gene: 7. CDR3 length: 15 residues.

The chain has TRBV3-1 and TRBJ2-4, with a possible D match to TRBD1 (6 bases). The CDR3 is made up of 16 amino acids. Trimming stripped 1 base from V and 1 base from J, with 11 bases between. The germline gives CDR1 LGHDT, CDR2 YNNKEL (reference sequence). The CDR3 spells CASSQVWGQAKNIQYF. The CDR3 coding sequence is TGTGCCAGCAGCCAAGTCTGGGGGCAGGCCAAAAACATTCAGTACTTC. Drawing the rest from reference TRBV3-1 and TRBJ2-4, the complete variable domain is DTAVSQTPKYLVTQMGNDKSIKCEQNLGHDTMYWYKQDSKKFLKIMFSYNNKELIINETVPNRFSPKSPDKAHLNLHINSLELGDSAVYFCASSQVWGQAKNIQYFGAGTRLSVL.

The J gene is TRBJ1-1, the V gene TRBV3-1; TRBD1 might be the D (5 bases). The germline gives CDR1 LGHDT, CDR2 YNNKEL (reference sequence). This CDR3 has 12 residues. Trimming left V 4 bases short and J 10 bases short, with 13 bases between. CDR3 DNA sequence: TGTGCCAGCAGCCCTGACAGCCGGGTAGCTTTCTTT. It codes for CASSPDSRVAFF.